Sequencing of this T cell receptor beta chain was carried out in a study of blood T cell repertoires in COVID-19. The protocol was immunoSEQ multiplex PCR, while the TCRdb copy is restricted to in-frame clones and leaves out a portion. The data contain approximately 350,000 clones, around 86% of them singletons. Sequenced: peripheral blood. The TCR originated in a woman in her forties or fifties with COVID-19, enrolled during active disease.

CDR3 bases: TGTGCCAGCAGCGCACGACTATTACAAGAGACCCAGTACTTC. It specifies CASSARLLQETQYF. The chain links TRBV9 to TRBJ2-5; a possible D gene is TRBD2 (5 bases). V was cut by 3 bases and J by 2 bases, with 11 bases left in between. The CDR3 totals 14 residues. From germline, CDR1 is SGDLS and CDR2 YYNGEE.